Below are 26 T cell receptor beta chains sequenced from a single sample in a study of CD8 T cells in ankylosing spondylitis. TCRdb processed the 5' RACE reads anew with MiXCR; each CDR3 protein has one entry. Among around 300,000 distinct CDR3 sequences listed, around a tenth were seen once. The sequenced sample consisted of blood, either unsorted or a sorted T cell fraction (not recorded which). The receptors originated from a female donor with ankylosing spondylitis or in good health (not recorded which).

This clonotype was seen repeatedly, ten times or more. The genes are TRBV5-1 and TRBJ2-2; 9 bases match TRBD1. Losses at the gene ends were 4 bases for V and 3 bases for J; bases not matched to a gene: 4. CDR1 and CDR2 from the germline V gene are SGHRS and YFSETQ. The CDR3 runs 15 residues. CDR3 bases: TGCGCCAGCAGCGCGGGACAGGGCTACACCGGGGAGCTGTTTTTT. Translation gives CASSAGQGYTGELFF.

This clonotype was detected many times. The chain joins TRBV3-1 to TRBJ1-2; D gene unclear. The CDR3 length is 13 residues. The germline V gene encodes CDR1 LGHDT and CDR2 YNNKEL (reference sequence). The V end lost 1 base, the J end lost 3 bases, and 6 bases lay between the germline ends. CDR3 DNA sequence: TGTGCCAGCAGCCAAGGTCAGGACTATGGCTACACCTTC. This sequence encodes CASSQGQDYGYTF.

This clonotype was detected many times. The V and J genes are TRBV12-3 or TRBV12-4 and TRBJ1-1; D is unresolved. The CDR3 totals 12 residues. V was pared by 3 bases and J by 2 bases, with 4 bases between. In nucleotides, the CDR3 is TGTGCCAGCAGTTTTACTAACACTGAAGCTTTCTTT. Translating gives CASSFTNTEAFF.

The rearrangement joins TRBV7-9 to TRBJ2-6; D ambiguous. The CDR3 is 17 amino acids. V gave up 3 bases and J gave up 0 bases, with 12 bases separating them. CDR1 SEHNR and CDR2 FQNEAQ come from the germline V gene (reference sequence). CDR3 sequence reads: CASSFNSPNSGANVLTF. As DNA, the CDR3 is TGTGCCAGCAGCTTCAACAGCCCAAACTCTGGGGCCAACGTCCTGACTTTC.

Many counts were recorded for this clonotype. For the CDR3, the DNA is TGTGCCAGCAGTCAGGACAGGGGTCTGGAAGAGCAGTTCTTC. Residues: CASSQDRGLEEQFF. The chain carries TRBV12-3 or TRBV12-4 and TRBJ2-1; TRBD1 matches 9 bases. The CDR3 length is 14 residues. Trimming at V came to 5 bases and at J to 10 bases, leaving 9 bases not matched to a gene.

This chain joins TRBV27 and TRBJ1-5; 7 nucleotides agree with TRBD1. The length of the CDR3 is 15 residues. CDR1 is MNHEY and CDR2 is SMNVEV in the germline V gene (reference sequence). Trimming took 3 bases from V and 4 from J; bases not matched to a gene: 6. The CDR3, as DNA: TGTGCCAGCAGTTTGACCAGGGGGGTGAATCAGCCCCAGCATTTT. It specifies CASSLTRGVNQPQHF.

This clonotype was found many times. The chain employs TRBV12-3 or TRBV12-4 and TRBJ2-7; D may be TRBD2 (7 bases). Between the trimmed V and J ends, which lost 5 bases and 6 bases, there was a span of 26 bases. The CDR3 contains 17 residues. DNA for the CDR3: TGTGCCAGCAGTCCCCGCACGCGGGGGCTTTTGTCTAGCGAGCAGTACTTC. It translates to CASSPRTRGLLSSEQYF.

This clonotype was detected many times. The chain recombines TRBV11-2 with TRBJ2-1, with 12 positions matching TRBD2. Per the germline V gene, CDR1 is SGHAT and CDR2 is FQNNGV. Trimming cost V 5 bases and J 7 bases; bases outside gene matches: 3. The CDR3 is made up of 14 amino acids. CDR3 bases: TGTGCCAGCAGCCGAGGACTAGCGGGAAATGAGCAGTTCTTC. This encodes CASSRGLAGNEQFF.

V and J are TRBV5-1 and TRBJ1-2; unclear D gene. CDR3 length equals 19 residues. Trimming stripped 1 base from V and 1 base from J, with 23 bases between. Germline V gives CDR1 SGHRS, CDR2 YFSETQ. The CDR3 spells CASSLIPGHDETYNYGYTF. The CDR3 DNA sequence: TGCGCCAGCAGCTTGATTCCAGGCCACGACGAAACTTATAACTATGGCTACACCTTC.

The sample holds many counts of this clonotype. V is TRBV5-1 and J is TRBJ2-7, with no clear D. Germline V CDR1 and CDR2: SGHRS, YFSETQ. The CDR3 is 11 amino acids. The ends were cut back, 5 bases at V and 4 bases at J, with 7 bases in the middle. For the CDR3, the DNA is TGCGCCAGCAGGGCCTCTTACGAGCAGTACTTC. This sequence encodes CASRASYEQYF.

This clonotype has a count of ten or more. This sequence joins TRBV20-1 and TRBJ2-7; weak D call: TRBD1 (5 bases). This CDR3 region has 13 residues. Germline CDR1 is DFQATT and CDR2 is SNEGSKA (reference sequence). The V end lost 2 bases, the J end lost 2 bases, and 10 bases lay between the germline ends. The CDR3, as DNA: TGCAGTGCTAGATCAGGGAAGCCCTACGAGCAGTACTTC. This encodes CSARSGKPYEQYF.

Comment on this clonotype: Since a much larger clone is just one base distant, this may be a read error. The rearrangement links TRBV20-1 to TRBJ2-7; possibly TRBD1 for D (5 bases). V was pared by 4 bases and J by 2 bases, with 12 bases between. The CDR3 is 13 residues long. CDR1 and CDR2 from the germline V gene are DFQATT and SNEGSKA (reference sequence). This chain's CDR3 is CSAISGKPYEQYF. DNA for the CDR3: TGCAGTGCTATATCAGGGAAGCCCTACGAGCAGTACTTC.

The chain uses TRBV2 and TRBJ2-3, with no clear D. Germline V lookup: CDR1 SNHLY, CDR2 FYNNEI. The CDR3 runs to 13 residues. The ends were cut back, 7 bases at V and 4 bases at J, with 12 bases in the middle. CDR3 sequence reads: CASIPGLPDTQYF. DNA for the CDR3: TGTGCCAGCATCCCGGGCCTTCCAGATACGCAGTATTTT.

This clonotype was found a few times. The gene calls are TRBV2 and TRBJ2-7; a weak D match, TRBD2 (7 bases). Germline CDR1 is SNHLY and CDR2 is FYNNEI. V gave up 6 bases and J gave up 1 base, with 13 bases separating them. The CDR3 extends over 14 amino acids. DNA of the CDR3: TGTGCCAGCAGAGTTCGGGGGGCGTCCTACGAGCAGTACTTC. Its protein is CASRVRGASYEQYF.

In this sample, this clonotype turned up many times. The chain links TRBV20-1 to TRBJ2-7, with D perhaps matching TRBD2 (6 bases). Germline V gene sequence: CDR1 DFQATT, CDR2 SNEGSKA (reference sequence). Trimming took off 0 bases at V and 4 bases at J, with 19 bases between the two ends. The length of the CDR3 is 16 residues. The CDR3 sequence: CSARDLGDSGGYEQYF. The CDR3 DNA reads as TGCAGTGCTAGAGATCTTGGCGATTCCGGGGGATACGAGCAGTACTTC.

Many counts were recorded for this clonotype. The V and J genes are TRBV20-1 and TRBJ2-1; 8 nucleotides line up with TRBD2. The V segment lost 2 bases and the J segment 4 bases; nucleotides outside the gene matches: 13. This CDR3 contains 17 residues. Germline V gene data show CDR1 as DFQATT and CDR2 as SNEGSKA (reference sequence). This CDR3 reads CSARLNLAGHGYNEQFF. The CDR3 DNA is TGCAGTGCTAGATTGAATTTAGCGGGGCACGGGTACAATGAGCAGTTCTTC.

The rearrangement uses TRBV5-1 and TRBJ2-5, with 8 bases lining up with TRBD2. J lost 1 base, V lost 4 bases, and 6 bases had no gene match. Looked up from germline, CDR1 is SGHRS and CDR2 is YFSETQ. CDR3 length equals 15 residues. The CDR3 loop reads CASSLSGSPQETQYF. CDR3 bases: TGCGCCAGCAGCCTAAGCGGGAGTCCCCAAGAGACCCAGTACTTC.

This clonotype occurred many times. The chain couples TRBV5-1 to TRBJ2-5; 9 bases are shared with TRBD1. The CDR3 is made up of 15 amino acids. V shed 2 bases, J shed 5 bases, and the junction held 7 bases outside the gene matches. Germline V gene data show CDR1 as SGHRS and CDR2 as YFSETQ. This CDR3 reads CASSLSQGARETQYF. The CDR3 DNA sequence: TGCGCCAGCAGCTTATCACAGGGGGCGCGGGAGACCCAGTACTTC.

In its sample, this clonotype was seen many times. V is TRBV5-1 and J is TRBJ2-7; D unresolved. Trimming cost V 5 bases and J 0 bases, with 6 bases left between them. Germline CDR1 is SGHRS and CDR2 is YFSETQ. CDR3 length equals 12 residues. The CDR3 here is CASRRDSYEQYF. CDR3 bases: TGCGCCAGCAGAAGGGACTCCTACGAGCAGTACTTC. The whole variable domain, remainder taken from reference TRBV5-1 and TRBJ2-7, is KAGVTQTPRYLIKTRGQQVTLSCSPISGHRSVSWYQQTPGQGLQFLFEYFSETQRNKGNFPGRFSGRQFSNSRSEMNVSTLELGDSALYLCASRRDSYEQYFGPGTRLTVT.

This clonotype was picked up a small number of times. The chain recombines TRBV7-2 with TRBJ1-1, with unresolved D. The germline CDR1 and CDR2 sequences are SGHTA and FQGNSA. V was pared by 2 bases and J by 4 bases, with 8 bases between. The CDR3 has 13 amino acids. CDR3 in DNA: TGTGCCAGCAGCTTATTTGTCGGCACTGAAGCTTTCTTT. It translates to CASSLFVGTEAFF. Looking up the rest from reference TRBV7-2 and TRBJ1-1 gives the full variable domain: GAGVSQSPSNKVTEKGKDVELRCDPISGHTALYWYRQSLGQGLEFLIYFQGNSAPDKSGLPSDRFSAERTGGSVSTLTIQRTQQEDSAVYLCASSLFVGTEAFFGQGTRLTVV.

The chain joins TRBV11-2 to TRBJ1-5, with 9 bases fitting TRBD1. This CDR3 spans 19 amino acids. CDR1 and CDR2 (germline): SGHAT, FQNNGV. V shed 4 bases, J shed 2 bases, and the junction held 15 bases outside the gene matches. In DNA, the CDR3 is TGTGCCAGCAGCTCCCTACAGGGGGCCCGTATCGGGGGCAATCAGCCCCAGCATTTT. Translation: CASSSLQGARIGGNQPQHF.

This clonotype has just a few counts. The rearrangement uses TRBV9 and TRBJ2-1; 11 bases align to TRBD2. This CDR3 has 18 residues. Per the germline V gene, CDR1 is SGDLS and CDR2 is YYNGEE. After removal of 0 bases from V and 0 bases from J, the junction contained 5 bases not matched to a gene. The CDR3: CASSVEASGGYSYNEQFF. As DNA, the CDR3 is TGTGCCAGCAGCGTAGAGGCTAGCGGGGGGTACTCCTACAATGAGCAGTTCTTC. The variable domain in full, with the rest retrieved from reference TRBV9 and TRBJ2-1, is DSGVTQTPKHLITATGQRVTLRCSPRSGDLSVYWYQQSLDQGLQFLIQYYNGEERAKGNILERFSAQQFPDLHSELNLSSLELGDSALYFCASSVEASGGYSYNEQFFGPGTRLTVL.

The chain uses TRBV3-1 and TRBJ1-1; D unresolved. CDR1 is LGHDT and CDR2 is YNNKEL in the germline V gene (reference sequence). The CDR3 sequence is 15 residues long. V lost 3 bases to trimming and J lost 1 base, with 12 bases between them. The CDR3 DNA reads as TGTGCCAGCAGCCACTCAGACACGAGGAACACTGAAGCTTTCTTT. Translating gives CASSHSDTRNTEAFF.

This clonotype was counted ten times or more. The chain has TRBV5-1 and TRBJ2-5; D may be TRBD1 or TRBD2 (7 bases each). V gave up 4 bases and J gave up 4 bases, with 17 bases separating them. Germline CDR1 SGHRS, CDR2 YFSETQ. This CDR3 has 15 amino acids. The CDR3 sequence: CASSLSRGGLETQYF. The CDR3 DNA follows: TGCGCCAGCAGCCTCTCCAGGGGGGGACTAGAGACCCAGTACTTC.

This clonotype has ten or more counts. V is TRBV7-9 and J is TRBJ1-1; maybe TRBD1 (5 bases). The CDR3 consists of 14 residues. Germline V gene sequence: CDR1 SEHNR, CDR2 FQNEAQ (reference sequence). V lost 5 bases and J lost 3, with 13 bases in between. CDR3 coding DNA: TGTGCCAGCAGCCCCCGAACCAGGGACACTGAAGCTTTCTTT. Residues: CASSPRTRDTEAFF.

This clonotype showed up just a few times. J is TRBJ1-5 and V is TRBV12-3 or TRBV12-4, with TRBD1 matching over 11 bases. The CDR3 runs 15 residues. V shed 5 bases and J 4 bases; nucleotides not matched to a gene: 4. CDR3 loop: CASSGTGGPNQPQHF. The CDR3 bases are TGTGCCAGCAGTGGGACAGGGGGGCCTAATCAGCCCCAGCATTTT.